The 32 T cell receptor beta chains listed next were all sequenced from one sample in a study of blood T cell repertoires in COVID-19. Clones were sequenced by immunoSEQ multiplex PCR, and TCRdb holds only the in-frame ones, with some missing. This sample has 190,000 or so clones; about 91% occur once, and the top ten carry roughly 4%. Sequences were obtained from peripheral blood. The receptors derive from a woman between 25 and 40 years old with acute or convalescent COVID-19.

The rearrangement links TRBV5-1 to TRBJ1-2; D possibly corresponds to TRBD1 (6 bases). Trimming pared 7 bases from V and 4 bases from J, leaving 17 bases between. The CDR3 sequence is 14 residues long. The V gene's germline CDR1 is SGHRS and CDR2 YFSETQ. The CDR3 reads CASSNWDTSYGYTF. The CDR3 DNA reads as TGCGCCAGCTCGAATTGGGACACCTCCTATGGCTACACCTTC.

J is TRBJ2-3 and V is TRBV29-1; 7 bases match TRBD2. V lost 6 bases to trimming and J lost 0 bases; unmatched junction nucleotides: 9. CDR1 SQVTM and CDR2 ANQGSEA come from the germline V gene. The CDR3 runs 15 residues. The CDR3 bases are TGCAGCGTCCTAGCTAGCGGAGCTAGCACAGATACGCAGTATTTT. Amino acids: CSVLASGASTDTQYF.

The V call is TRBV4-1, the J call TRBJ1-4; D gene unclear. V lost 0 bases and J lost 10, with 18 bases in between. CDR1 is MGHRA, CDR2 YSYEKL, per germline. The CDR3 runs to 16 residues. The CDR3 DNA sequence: TGCGCCAGCAGCCAAGATCTAGCGGGTGGTAGCGGAAAACTGTTTTTT. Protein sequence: CASSQDLAGGSGKLFF.

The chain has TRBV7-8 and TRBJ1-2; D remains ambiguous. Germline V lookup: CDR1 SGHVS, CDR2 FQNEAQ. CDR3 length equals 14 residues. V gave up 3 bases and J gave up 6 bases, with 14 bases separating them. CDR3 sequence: CASSLGSPLDGYTF. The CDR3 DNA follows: TGTGCCAGCAGCTTGGGCTCGCCCTTAGATGGCTACACCTTC.

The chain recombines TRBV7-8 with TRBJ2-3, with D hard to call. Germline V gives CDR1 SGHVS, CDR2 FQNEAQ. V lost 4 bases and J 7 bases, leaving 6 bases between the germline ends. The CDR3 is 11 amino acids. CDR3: CASSSSYTQYF. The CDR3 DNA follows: TGTGCCAGCAGCTCCTCCTATACGCAGTATTTT.

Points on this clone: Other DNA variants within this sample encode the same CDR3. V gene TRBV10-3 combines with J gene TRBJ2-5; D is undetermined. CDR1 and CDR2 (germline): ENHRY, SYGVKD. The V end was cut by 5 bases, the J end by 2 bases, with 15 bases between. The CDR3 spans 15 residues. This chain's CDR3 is CAISPPPGGQETQYF. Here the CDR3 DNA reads TGTGCCATCAGTCCACCCCCGGGTGGTCAAGAGACCCAGTACTTC.

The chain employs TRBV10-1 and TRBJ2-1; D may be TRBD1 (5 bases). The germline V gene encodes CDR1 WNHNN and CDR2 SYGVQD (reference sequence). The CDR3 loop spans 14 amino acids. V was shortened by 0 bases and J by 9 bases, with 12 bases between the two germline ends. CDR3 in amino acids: CASSESLRQGEQFF. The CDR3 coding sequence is TGCGCCAGCAGTGAGTCGTTGAGGCAGGGTGAGCAGTTCTTC.

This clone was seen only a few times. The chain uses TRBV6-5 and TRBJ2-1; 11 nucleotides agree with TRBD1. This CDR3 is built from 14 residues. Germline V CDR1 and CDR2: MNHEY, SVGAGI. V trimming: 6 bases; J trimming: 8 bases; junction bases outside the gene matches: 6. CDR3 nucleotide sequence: TGTGCCAGCAGGAGGGACAGGGGGTACGATGAGCAGTTCTTC. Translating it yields CASRRDRGYDEQFF.

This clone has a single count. The DNA of the CDR3 is TGTGCCAGCACCCAGGGTCATGAGCAGTTCTTC. It translates to CASTQGHEQFF. The chain has TRBV6-5 and TRBJ2-1; weak D call: TRBD1 (5 bases). Germline loops: CDR1 MNHEY, CDR2 SVGAGI. Trimming took off 7 bases at V and 8 bases at J, with 9 bases between the two ends. The CDR3 consists of 11 residues.

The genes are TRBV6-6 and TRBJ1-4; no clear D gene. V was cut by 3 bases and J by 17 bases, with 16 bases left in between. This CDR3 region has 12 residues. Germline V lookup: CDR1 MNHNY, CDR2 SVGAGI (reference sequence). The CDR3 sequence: CASSYVEGASFF. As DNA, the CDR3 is TGTGCCAGCAGTTATGTTGAGGGTGCTTCCTTTTTT.

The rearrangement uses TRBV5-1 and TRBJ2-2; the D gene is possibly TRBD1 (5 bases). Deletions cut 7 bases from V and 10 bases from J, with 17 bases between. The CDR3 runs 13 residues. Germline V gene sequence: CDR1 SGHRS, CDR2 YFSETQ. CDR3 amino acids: CASHIPGQAELFF. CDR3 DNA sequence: TGCGCCAGCCACATCCCAGGGCAGGCGGAGCTGTTTTTT.

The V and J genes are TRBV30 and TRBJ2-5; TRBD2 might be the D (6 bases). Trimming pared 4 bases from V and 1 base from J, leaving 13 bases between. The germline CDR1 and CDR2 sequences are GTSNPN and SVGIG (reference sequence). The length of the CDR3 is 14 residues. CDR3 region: CAWNWGGVQETQYF. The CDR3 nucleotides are TGTGCCTGGAATTGGGGCGGGGTCCAAGAGACCCAGTACTTC.

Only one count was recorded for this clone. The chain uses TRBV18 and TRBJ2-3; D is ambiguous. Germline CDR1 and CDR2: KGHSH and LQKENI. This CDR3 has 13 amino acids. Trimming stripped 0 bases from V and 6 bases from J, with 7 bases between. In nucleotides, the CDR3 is TGTGCCAGCTCACCACCCGCGGCTGATACGCAGTATTTT. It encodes CASSPPAADTQYF.

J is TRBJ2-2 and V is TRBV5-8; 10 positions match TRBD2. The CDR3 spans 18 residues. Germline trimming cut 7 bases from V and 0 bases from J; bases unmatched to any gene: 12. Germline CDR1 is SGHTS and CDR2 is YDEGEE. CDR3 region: CASSRTLAGGTNTGELFF. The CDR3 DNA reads TGTGCCAGCTCCCGCACATTAGCGGGAGGAACGAACACCGGGGAGCTGTTTTTT.

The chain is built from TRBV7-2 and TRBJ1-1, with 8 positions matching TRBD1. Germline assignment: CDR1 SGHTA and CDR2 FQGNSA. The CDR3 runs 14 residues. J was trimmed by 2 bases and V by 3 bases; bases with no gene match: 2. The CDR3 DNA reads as TGTGCCAGCAGCTTCAGGGGGCGAAACACTGAAGCTTTCTTT. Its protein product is CASSFRGRNTEAFF. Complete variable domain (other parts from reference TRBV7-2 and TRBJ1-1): GAGVSQSPSNKVTEKGKDVELRCDPISGHTALYWYRQSLGQGLEFLIYFQGNSAPDKSGLPSDRFSAERTGGSVSTLTIQRTQQEDSAVYLCASSFRGRNTEAFFGQGTRLTVV.

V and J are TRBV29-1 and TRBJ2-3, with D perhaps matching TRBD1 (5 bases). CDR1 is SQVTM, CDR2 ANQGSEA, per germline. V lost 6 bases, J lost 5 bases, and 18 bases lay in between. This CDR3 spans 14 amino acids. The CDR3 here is CSVETEEFRDTQYF. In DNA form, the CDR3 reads TGCAGCGTGGAGACAGAGGAGTTTAGAGATACGCAGTATTTT.

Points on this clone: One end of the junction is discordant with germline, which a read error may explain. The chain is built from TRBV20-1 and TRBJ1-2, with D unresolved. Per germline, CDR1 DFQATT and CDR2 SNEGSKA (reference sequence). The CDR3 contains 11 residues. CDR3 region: CSARVVIGIFF. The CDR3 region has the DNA TGCAGTGCTAGGGTTGTAATCGGGATTTTCTTC.

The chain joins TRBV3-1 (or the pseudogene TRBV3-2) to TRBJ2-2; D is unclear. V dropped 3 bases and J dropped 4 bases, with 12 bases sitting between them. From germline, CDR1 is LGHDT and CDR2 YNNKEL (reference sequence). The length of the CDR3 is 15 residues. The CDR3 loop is CASSQVLLSTGELFF. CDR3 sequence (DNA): TGTGCCAGCAGCCAGGTACTCTTAAGCACCGGGGAGCTGTTTTTT.

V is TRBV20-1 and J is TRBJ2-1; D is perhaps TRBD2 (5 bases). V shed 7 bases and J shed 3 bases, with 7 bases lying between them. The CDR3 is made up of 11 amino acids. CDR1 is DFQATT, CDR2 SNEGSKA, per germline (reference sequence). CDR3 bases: TGCAGTGTGCGGGTCTACAATGAGCAGTTCTTC. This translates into CSVRVYNEQFF.

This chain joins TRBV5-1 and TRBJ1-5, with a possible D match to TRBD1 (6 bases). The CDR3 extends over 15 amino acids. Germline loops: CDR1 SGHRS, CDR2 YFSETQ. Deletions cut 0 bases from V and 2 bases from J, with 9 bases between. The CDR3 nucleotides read TGCGCCAGCAGCTTGGGGGGGCTTGGCAATCAGCCCCAGCATTTT. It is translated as CASSLGGLGNQPQHF. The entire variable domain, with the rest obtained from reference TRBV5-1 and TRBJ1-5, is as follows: KAGVTQTPRYLIKTRGQQVTLSCSPISGHRSVSWYQQTPGQGLQFLFEYFSETQRNKGNFPGRFSGRQFSNSRSEMNVSTLELGDSALYLCASSLGGLGNQPQHFGDGTRLSIL.

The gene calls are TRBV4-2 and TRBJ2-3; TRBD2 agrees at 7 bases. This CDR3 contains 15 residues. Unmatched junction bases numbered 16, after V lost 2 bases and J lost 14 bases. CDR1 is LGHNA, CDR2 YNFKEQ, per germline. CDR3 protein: CASSQTIYGGGPSYF. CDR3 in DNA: TGTGCCAGCAGCCAAACGATTTATGGGGGAGGGCCGTCGTATTTT.

This CDR3 reads CASRSGGAGKETQYF. The CDR3 bases are TGTGCCAGCAGGTCCGGGGGGGCAGGGAAAGAGACCCAGTACTTC. The rearrangement joins TRBV27 to TRBJ2-5, with 8 bases aligning to TRBD2. This CDR3 has 15 amino acids. Losses at the gene ends were 6 bases for V and 3 bases for J; bases not matched to a gene: 9. CDR1 and CDR2 (germline): MNHEY, SMNVEV (reference sequence).

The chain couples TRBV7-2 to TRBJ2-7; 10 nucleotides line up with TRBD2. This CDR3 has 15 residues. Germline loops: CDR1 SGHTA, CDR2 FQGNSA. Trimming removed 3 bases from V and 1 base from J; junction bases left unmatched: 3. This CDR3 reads CASSFTSGTSYEQYF. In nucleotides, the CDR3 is TGTGCCAGCAGCTTCACTAGCGGGACGTCCTACGAGCAGTACTTC.

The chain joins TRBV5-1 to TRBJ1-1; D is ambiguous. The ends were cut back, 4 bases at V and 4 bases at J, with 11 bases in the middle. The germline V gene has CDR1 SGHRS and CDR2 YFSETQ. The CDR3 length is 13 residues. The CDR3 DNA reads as TGCGCCAGCAGCCTCCGGGAGACCACTGAAGCTTTCTTT. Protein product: CASSLRETTEAFF.

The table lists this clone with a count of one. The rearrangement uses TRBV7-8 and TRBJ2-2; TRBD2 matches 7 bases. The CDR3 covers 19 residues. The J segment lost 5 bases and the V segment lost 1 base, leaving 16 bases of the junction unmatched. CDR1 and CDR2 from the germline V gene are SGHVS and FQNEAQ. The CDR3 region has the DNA TGTGCCAGCAGCTTAGTTCCCAACTTAGCGGGTGATGGTACCGGGGAGCTGTTTTTT. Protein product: CASSLVPNLAGDGTGELFF.

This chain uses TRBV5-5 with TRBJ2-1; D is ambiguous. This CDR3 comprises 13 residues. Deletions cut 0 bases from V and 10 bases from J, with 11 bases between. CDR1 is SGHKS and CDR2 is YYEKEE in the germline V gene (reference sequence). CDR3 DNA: TGTGCCAGCAGCTTGGTGGAGTTCGGGGAGCAGTTCTTC. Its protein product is CASSLVEFGEQFF.

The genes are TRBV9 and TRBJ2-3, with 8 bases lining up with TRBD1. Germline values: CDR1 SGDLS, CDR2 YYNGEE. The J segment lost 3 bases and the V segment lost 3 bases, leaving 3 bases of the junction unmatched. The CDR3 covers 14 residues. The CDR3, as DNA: TGTGCCAGCAGCGGAGGACAGGGAACAGATACGCAGTATTTT. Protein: CASSGGQGTDTQYF.

For the CDR3, the DNA is TGCAGCGCCGCACAGAGGAACACTGAAGCTTTCTTT. Translation: CSAAQRNTEAFF. The chain links TRBV29-1 to TRBJ1-1; no reliable D call. The ends were cut back, 7 bases at V and 1 base at J, with 10 bases in the middle. Germline V gives CDR1 SQVTM, CDR2 ANQGSEA. The CDR3 is made up of 12 amino acids.

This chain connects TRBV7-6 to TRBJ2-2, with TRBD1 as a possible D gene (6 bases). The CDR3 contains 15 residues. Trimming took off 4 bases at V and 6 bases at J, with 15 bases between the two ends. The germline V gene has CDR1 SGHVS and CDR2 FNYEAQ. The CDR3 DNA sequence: TGTGCCAGCAGCTCCACTCAGCCAGGGGCCGGGGAGCTGTTTTTT. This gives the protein CASSSTQPGAGELFF.

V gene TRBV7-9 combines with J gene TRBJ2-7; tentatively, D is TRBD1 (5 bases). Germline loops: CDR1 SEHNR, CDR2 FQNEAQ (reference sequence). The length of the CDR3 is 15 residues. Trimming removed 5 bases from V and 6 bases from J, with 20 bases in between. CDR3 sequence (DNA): TGTGCCAGCAGCCTACGGCCAACAGGTTTGAGCGAGCAGTACTTC. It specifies CASSLRPTGLSEQYF.

CDR3 coding DNA: TGCGCCAGCACCCTTTTCGGTCCTTCGAACACTGAAGCTTTCTTT. As protein: CASTLFGPSNTEAFF. This chain uses TRBV5-1 with TRBJ1-1; D is unresolved. The CDR3 is 15 residues long. V lost 6 bases and J lost 1, with 16 bases in between. Germline V gene sequence: CDR1 SGHRS, CDR2 YFSETQ. The full variable domain, rest sourced from reference TRBV5-1 and TRBJ1-1, is KAGVTQTPRYLIKTRGQQVTLSCSPISGHRSVSWYQQTPGQGLQFLFEYFSETQRNKGNFPGRFSGRQFSNSRSEMNVSTLELGDSALYLCASTLFGPSNTEAFFGQGTRLTVV.

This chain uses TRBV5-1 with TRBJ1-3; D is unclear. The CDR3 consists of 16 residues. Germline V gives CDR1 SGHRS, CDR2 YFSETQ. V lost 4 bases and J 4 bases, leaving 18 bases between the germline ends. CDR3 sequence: CASSLAPPSRGNTIYF. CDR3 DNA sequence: TGCGCCAGCAGCCTAGCGCCCCCATCTAGAGGAAACACCATATATTTT.